These 4 T cell receptor beta chains share one sample of origin, sequenced in a study of T-cell reconstitution after alpha-beta-depleted transplantation in children. As it was prepared, the TCRbeta library received unique molecular identifiers. A single record per CDR3 protein comes from TCRdb applying MiXCR to the PCR reads. This repertoire shows approximately 99,000 distinct CDR3 sequences, about 6.5% found once; its top ten account for approximately 25%. The starting material was PBMCs, mostly from graft donor cells, obtained 360 days after TCRalphabeta/CD19-depleted stem cell transplant. The receptor source for this set is a male patient between 2 and 10 years old who had a stem cell transplant for acute lymphoblastic leukemia, so the T cells may come from the graft donor.

The chain recombines TRBV5-4 with TRBJ1-2, with a tentative D call TRBD1 (6 bases). This CDR3 spans 14 amino acids. CDR1 is SGHNT and CDR2 is YYREEE in the germline V gene (reference sequence). Between the trimmed V and J ends, which lost 2 bases and 5 bases, there was a span of 13 bases. The CDR3 DNA sequence: TGTGCCAGCAGCTTACAGGGAAGAGGGTATGGCTACACCTTC. This codes for CASSLQGRGYGYTF.

The chain couples TRBV27 to TRBJ1-6; tentative D call: TRBD1 (5 bases). Germline V gives CDR1 MNHEY, CDR2 SMNVEV (reference sequence). The CDR3 covers 11 residues. Trimming cost V 3 bases and J 13 bases, with 7 bases left between them. CDR3 residues: CASSLGGPLHF. The CDR3 DNA follows: TGTGCCAGCAGTTTGGGGGGGCCCCTCCACTTT.

The chain joins TRBV7-9 to TRBJ2-7; D tentatively reads TRBD1 or TRBD2 (6 bases each). V was shortened by 5 bases and J by 5 bases, with 16 bases between the two germline ends. The CDR3 consists of 14 residues. Germline lookup yields CDR1 SEHNR and CDR2 FQNEAQ (reference sequence). The CDR3 loop is CASSRPTGRHEQYF. CDR3 nucleotides: TGTGCCAGCAGCCGCCCCACAGGGAGGCACGAGCAGTACTTC.

This clonotype was observed a handful of times. The chain links TRBV13 to TRBJ2-5; TRBD2 might be the D (6 bases). The V end was cut by 7 bases, the J end by 6 bases, with 21 bases between. There are 15 residues in the CDR3. Germline CDR1 reads PRHDT; CDR2 reads FYEKMQ (reference sequence). DNA of the CDR3: TGTGCCAGCATCCTCAGCGTGGCGGGATGGAAGACCCAGTACTTC. Translated, it gives CASILSVAGWKTQYF.